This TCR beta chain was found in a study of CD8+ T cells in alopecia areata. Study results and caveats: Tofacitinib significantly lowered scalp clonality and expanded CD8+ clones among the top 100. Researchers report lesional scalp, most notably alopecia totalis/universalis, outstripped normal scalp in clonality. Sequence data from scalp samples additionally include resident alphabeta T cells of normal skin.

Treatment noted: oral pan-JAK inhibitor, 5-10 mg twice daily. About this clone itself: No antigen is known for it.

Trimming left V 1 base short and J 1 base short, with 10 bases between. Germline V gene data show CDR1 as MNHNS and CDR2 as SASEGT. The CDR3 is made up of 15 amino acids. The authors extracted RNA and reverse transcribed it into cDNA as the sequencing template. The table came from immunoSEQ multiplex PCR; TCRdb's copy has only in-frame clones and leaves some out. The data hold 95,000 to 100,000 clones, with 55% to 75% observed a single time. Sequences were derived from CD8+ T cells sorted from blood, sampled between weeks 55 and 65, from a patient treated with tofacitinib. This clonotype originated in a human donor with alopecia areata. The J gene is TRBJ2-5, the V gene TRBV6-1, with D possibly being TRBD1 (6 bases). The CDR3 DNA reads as TGTGCCAGCAGTGAAGTGGACAGAATCCAAGAGACCCAGTACTTC. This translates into CASSEVDRIQETQYF.